This TCR beta chain was retrieved from a study of T cells in Graves' hyperthyroidism and ophthalmopathy. Germline CDR1 and CDR2: SNHLY and FYNNEI. Trimming pared 3 bases from V and 5 bases from J, leaving 25 bases between. The CDR3 consists of 18 residues. What was amplified from RNA transcripts were TCR beta CDR3 regions. The study used the HTBI primer set for a first-round RT-PCR of the TCR CDR3. From the multiplex PCR reads, TCRdb called clonotypes with MiXCR, one entry per CDR3 protein. The repertoire holds about 720,000 distinct CDR3 sequences, with over 15% as singletons. This clonotype was counted at least ten times.

The specimen was blood. The genes are TRBV2 and TRBJ2-5, with D maybe TRBD2 (5 bases). The sequence was obtained from a man aged 18-30 years with Graves' hyperthyroidism. CDR3 sequence: CASSDPRAYVGESETQYF. As DNA, the CDR3 is TGTGCCAGCAGTGATCCCCGGGCATACGTCGGGGAAAGCGAGACCCAGTACTTC.